This TCR beta chain was obtained from a study of blood T cell repertoires in COVID-19. Study in general: From the United States, Italy and Spain came samples of acute and convalescent COVID-19. Sources were T cells, B-cell-depleted T cells, or PBMCs; the material itself was cDNA or gDNA.

Trimming removed 2 bases at V and 7 bases at J, with 12 bases between. Germline CDR1 is SQVTM and CDR2 is ANQGSEA. This CDR3 is 13 amino acids long. Authors' data handling: The authors estimated nucleated cell counts from reference gene primer amplification. Generated by immunoSEQ multiplex PCR, the TCRdb table keeps only in-frame clones and is missing some. The D gene and trimming were derived from the DNA, and the V and J assignments and clone size from that table. Of roughly 200,000 clones in the sample, around 88% were seen once. What was sequenced was peripheral blood. The rearrangement joins TRBV29-1 to TRBJ1-3; D is unclear. The origin of this receptor is a woman in her twenties or thirties with acute or convalescent COVID-19. CDR3 DNA sequence: TGCAGCGTTGAAACACAGCATGGGAACACCATATATTTT. It encodes CSVETQHGNTIYF.